Described below is a single T cell receptor (beta chain) sequence and its context. Authors' analysis steps: Amplified reference gene primers provided the basis for estimating nucleated cell counts. Profiling relied on immunoSEQ multiplex PCR, and the TCRdb table lists in-frame clones only, not all of them. The DNA was the basis for D and trimming; V, J and clone size are from that table. This table has under 55,000 clones, around 79% appearing once. The data stem from a study of blood T cell repertoires in COVID-19. Study in general: Specimens from acute and convalescent COVID-19 originated in the United States, Italy and Spain. PBMCs, B-cell-depleted T cells, or T cells provided the cDNA or gDNA that made up the material.

J was trimmed by 15 bases and V by 1 base; bases with no gene match: 12. CDR1 and CDR2 from the germline V gene are WSHSY and SAAADI. CDR3 length: 15 amino acids. The origin of this receptor is a man aged 70 or older with acute or convalescent COVID-19. Sequencing used peripheral blood. The chain links TRBV10-2 to TRBJ2-4, with 10 bases aligning to TRBD2. The CDR3 region is CASSEFAGAGGPGYF. Here the CDR3 DNA reads TGCGCCAGCAGTGAGTTCGCGGGAGCGGGAGGGCCGGGGTACTTC.